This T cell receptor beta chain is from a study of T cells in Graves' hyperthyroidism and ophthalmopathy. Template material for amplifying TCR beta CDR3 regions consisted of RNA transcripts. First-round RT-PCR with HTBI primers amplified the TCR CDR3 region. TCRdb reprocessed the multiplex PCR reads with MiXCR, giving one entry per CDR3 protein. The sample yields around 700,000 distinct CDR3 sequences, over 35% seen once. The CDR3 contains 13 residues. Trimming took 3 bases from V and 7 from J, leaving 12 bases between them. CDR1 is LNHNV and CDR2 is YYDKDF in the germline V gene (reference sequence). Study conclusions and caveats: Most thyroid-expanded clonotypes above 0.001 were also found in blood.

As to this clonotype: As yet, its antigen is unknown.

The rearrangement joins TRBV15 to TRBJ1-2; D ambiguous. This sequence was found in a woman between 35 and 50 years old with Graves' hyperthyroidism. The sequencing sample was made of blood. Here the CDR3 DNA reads TGTGCCACCAGCAGCTTGGAGGAGGGTGGCTACACCTTC. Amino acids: CATSSLEEGGYTF. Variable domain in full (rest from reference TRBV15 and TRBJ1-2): DAMVIQNPRYQVTQFGKPVTLSCSQTLNHNVMYWYQQKSSQAPKLLFHYYDKDFNNEADTPDNFQSRRPNTSFCFLDIRSPGLGDTAMYLCATSSLEEGGYTFGSGTRLTVV.